This T cell receptor (beta chain) was sequenced for a study of T-cell memory formation after mild COVID-19. General observations from the study: From day 15 to 85, contracting clones were balanced between CD4 and CD8, whereas later expanders leaned toward CD4+. Researchers found some responding clones in pre-infection memory, a sign that cross-reactive memory joined.

Constant-segment primers served in 5'RACE that generated TCR alpha and TCR beta cDNA libraries bearing sample barcodes and UMIs. Each CDR3 protein is one row after TCRdb ran MiXCR on the 5' RACE reads. The table records approximately 300,000 distinct CDR3 sequences, 8.2% of them present only once. From germline, CDR1 is LNHDA and CDR2 SQIVND (reference sequence). Trimming took 5 bases from V and 0 from J; bases not matched to a gene: 10. This CDR3 has 19 amino acids. This clonotype was detected only a few times. Its antigen is undetermined. This TCR derives from a man between 18 and 29 years old who had mild COVID-19 (a few samples of this study predate the infection). Cell type and time point are not known. This chain joins TRBV19 and TRBJ2-2, with 12 bases fitting TRBD2. Sequences were obtained from PBMCs or a T cell subset sorted from them (not recorded which). The CDR3 sequence is CASSVPPLAGGTNTGELFF. The DNA for the CDR3 is TGTGCCAGTAGTGTACCCCCACTAGCGGGGGGAACGAACACCGGGGAGCTGTTTTTT. Full variable domain (remainder filled in from reference TRBV19 and TRBJ2-2): DGGITQSPKYLFRKEGQNVTLSCEQNLNHDAMYWYRQDPGQGLRLIYYSQIVNDFQKGDIAEGYSVSREKKESFPLTVTSAQKNPTAFYLCASSVPPLAGGTNTGELFFGEGSRLTVL.